A selection of T cell receptor beta chains follows, all from one sample in a study of blood T cells in healthy people across ages. Each CDR3 protein gets one entry after TCRdb re-called the 5' RACE reads with MiXCR. This sample has about 640,000 distinct CDR3 sequences, with under 65% found just once. Sequencing was performed on blood. The origin of the receptors is a man aged 55 to 69 in good health. Each CDR3 is given with its conserved first and last residue. The D gene is left open where the match is weak. Expanded clones are given a class, and other clones once, few, many or no size at all.

v_gene: TRBV3-1; abundance: .; j_gene: TRBJ2-5; d_gene: TRBD1; CDR3nt: TGTGCCAGCAGCCCAACTGGGACAGGGGAAGAGACCCAGTACTTC; CDR3aa: CASSPTGTGEETQYF
v_gene: TRBV5-1; abundance: .; j_gene: TRBJ2-3; d_gene: .; CDR3nt: TGCGCCAGCAGCTATAGGGGGGAGGGAGATACGCAGTATTTT; CDR3aa: CASSYRGEGDTQYF
v_gene: TRBV6-2/TRBV6-3; abundance: .; j_gene: TRBJ2-7; d_gene: TRBD1; CDR3nt: TGTGCCAGCAGTCACCCGACAGGGTTTAGCGAGCAGTACTTC; CDR3aa: CASSHPTGFSEQYF
v_gene: TRBV27; abundance: .; j_gene: TRBJ2-1; d_gene: .; CDR3nt: TGTGCCAGCAGTTTACTCCCGTCGGGTGAGCAGTTCTTC; CDR3aa: CASSLLPSGEQFF
v_gene: TRBV9; abundance: once; j_gene: TRBJ2-5; d_gene: .; CDR3nt: TGTGCCAGCAGCGTAGGGCGCAGGGCGTTGGAAGAGACCCAGTACTTC; CDR3aa: CASSVGRRALEETQYF
v_gene: TRBV20-1; abundance: .; j_gene: TRBJ1-1; d_gene: .; CDR3nt: TGCAGTGCCGAATTATTACCGGAAGCTTTCTTT; CDR3aa: CSAELLPEAFF
v_gene: TRBV3-1; abundance: .; j_gene: TRBJ2-1; d_gene: .; CDR3nt: TGTGCCAGCAGCCAAGGTACACAGGGAAGTCAAGAGACCCAGTTCTTC; CDR3aa: CASSQGTQGSQETQFF
v_gene: TRBV12-3/TRBV12-4; abundance: .; j_gene: TRBJ2-2; d_gene: TRBD1; CDR3nt: TGTGCCAGCAGTCACTCGGGACAGGGGGCGGTCGGGGAGCTGTTTTTT; CDR3aa: CASSHSGQGAVGELFF
v_gene: TRBV28; abundance: many; j_gene: TRBJ2-4; d_gene: .; CDR3nt: TGTGCCAGCAGTTCTCCGGCCAAAAACATTCAGTACTTC; CDR3aa: CASSSPAKNIQYF
v_gene: TRBV7-9; abundance: .; j_gene: TRBJ2-7; d_gene: .; CDR3nt: TGTGCCAGCAGCGCAAGCTACAATGAGCAGTACTTC; CDR3aa: CASSASYNEQYF
v_gene: TRBV25-1; abundance: .; j_gene: TRBJ2-3; d_gene: TRBD2; CDR3nt: TGTGCCAGCAGTGAATATCGGAGGGGGACTAGCGGAGATACGCAGTATTTT; CDR3aa: CASSEYRRGTSGDTQYF
v_gene: TRBV21-1; abundance: few; j_gene: TRBJ2-7; d_gene: .; CDR3nt: TGTGCCAGCAGAAGAATAGGGGGCGTACTTCCTTTCGAGCAGTACTTC; CDR3aa: CASRRIGGVLPFEQYF
v_gene: TRBV25-1; abundance: .; j_gene: TRBJ2-3; d_gene: TRBD1; CDR3nt: TGTGCCAGCAGCCCCGGGACAGGGGGCTCAGATACGCAGTATTTT; CDR3aa: CASSPGTGGSDTQYF
v_gene: TRBV6-1; abundance: many; j_gene: TRBJ2-3; d_gene: .; CDR3nt: TGTGCCAGCAGTGAGGGGGACGGATACACAGATACGCAGTATTTT; CDR3aa: CASSEGDGYTDTQYF
v_gene: TRBV5-1; abundance: .; j_gene: TRBJ2-7; d_gene: .; CDR3nt: TGCGCCAGCAGCTTGGGGATCTGGGACGGTACCTACGAGCAGTACTTC; CDR3aa: CASSLGIWDGTYEQYF
v_gene: TRBV20-1; abundance: .; j_gene: TRBJ1-4; d_gene: .; CDR3nt: TGCAGTGCTAGACGGCAGGGAAATGAAAAACTGTTTTTT; CDR3aa: CSARRQGNEKLFF
v_gene: TRBV9; abundance: .; j_gene: TRBJ2-1; d_gene: .; CDR3nt: TGTGCCAGCAGCGTAGCGTTAAGGGGGGGCGTCAGGAATGAGCAGTTCTTC; CDR3aa: CASSVALRGGVRNEQFF
v_gene: TRBV12-3/TRBV12-4; abundance: .; j_gene: TRBJ2-3; d_gene: TRBD2; CDR3nt: TGTGCCAGCAGTTTCCTAGCGGGGGGGCCAGATACGCAGTATTTT; CDR3aa: CASSFLAGGPDTQYF
v_gene: TRBV20-1; abundance: .; j_gene: TRBJ2-7; d_gene: TRBD1; CDR3nt: TGCAGTGCTAGAGATGGGAGCAGGGGGAGAGACTACGAGCAGTACTTC; CDR3aa: CSARDGSRGRDYEQYF
v_gene: TRBV25-1; abundance: .; j_gene: TRBJ2-5; d_gene: .; CDR3nt: TGTGCCAGCAGTGAGGTTGGGGGGATGGAGACCCAGTACTTC; CDR3aa: CASSEVGGMETQYF
v_gene: TRBV20-1; abundance: .; j_gene: TRBJ2-1; d_gene: .; CDR3nt: TGCAGTGCTAGGGGCGGGGCCACCTACAATGAGCAGTTCTTC; CDR3aa: CSARGGATYNEQFF
v_gene: TRBV6-4; abundance: once; j_gene: TRBJ2-6; d_gene: .; CDR3nt: TGTGCCAGCAGTTACTCCTCGGAAGATCCCTCTGGGGCCAACGTCCTGACTTTC; CDR3aa: CASSYSSEDPSGANVLTF
v_gene: TRBV18; abundance: once; j_gene: TRBJ2-1; d_gene: TRBD2; CDR3nt: TGTGCCAGCTCACCACAAAGCGGGGGACTCTCCTACAATGAGCAGTTCTTC; CDR3aa: CASSPQSGGLSYNEQFF
v_gene: TRBV10-3; abundance: .; j_gene: TRBJ2-5; d_gene: TRBD2; CDR3nt: TGTGCCATCAGTGAGCCTGGACTAGCGGGGGGTGTGAAAGAGACCCAGTACTTC; CDR3aa: CAISEPGLAGGVKETQYF
v_gene: TRBV5-1; abundance: .; j_gene: TRBJ2-5; d_gene: .; CDR3nt: TGCGCCAGCGCCGGGACGTTCCAAGAGACCCTGTACTTC; CDR3aa: CASAGTFQETLYF
v_gene: TRBV5-6; abundance: few; j_gene: TRBJ2-6; d_gene: .; CDR3nt: TGTGCCAGCAGCCCCGTGGGGTCTCGGAACTCTGGGGCCAACGTCCTGACTTTC; CDR3aa: CASSPVGSRNSGANVLTF
v_gene: TRBV7-9; abundance: .; j_gene: TRBJ1-3; d_gene: TRBD1; CDR3nt: TGTGCCAGCAGCTCCCGGACAGGGATTCACACCATATATTTT; CDR3aa: CASSSRTGIHTIYF
v_gene: TRBV6-5; abundance: .; j_gene: TRBJ1-6; d_gene: .; CDR3nt: TGTGCCAGCACCTCCCGGGCAGGGGATTCACCCCTCCACTTT; CDR3aa: CASTSRAGDSPLHF
v_gene: TRBV4-1; abundance: .; j_gene: TRBJ1-1; d_gene: .; CDR3nt: TGCGCCAGCAGCCAGGCAGGGATCATGAACACTGAAGCTTTCTTT; CDR3aa: CASSQAGIMNTEAFF
v_gene: TRBV4-2; abundance: .; j_gene: TRBJ2-7; d_gene: .; CDR3nt: TGTGCCAGCAGCCCCCTAGGAGGGGGGGCCCTCGAGCAGTACTTC; CDR3aa: CASSPLGGGALEQYF
v_gene: TRBV25-1; abundance: .; j_gene: TRBJ2-1; d_gene: .; CDR3nt: TGTGCCAGCAGTGATCTCCTGCGGGGAAGCTCCTACAATGAGCAGTTCTTC; CDR3aa: CASSDLLRGSSYNEQFF